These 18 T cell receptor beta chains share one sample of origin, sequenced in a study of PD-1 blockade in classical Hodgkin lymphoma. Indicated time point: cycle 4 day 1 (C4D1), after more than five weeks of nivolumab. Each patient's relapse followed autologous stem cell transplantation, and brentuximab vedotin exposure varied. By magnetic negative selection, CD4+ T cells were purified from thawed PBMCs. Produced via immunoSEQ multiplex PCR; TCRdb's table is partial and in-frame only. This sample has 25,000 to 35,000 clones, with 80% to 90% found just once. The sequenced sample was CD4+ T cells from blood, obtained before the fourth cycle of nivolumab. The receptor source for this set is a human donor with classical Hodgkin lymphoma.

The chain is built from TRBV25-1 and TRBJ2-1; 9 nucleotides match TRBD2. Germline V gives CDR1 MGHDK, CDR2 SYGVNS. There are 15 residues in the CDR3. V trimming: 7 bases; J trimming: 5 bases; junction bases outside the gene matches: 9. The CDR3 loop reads CASKNTRGGNNEQFF. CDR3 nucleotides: TGTGCCAGCAAAAACACGCGGGGGGGAAACAATGAGCAGTTCTTC. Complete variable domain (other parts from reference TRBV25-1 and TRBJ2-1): EADIYQTPRYLVIGTGKKITLECSQTMGHDKMYWYQQDPGMELHLIHYSYGVNSTEKGDLSSESTVSRIRTEHFPLTLESARPSHTSQYLCASKNTRGGNNEQFFGPGTRLTVL.

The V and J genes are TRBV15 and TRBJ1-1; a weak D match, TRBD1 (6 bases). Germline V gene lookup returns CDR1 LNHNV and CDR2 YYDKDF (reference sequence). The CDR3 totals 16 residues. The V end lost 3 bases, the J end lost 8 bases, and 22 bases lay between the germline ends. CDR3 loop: CATSRNRALWRREAFF. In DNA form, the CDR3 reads TGTGCCACCAGCAGGAACAGGGCTCTGTGGAGAAGGGAAGCTTTCTTT.

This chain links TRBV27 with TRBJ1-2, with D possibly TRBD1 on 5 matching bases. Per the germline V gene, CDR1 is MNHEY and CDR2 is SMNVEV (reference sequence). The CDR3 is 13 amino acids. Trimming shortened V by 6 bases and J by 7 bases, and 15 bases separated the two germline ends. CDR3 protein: CASSFNQGTGYTF. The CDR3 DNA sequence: TGTGCCAGCAGCTTTAATCAGGGAACTGGCTACACCTTC.

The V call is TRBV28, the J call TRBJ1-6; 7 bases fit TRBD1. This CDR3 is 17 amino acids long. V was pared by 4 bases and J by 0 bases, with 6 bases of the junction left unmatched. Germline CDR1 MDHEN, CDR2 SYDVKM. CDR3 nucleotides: TGTGCCAGCAGTTCGGGACAGCCGAGCTCCTATAATTCACCCCTCCACTTT. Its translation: CASSSGQPSSYNSPLHF. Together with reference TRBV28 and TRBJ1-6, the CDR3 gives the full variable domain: DVKVTQSSRYLVKRTGEKVFLECVQDMDHENMFWYRQDPGLGLRLIYFSYDVKMKEKGDIPEGYSVSREKKERFSLILESASTNQTSMYLCASSSGQPSSYNSPLHFGNGTRLTVT.

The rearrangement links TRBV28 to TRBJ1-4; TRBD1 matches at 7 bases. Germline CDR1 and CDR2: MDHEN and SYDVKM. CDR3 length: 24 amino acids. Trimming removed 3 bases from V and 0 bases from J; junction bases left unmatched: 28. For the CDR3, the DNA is TGTGCCAGCAGTTTCGGGATACGGATTTTGTCGAAGGGGGCGGAAAGGGCAACTAATGAAAAACTGTTTTTT. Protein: CASSFGIRILSKGAERATNEKLFF. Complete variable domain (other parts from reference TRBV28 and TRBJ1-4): DVKVTQSSRYLVKRTGEKVFLECVQDMDHENMFWYRQDPGLGLRLIYFSYDVKMKEKGDIPEGYSVSREKKERFSLILESASTNQTSMYLCASSFGIRILSKGAERATNEKLFFGSGTQLSVL.

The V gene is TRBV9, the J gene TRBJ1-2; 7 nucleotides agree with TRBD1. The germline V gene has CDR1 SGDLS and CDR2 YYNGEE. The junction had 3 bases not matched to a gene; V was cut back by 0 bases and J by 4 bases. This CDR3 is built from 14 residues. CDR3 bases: TGTGCCAGCAGCGTAGATTACAGGGGCTATGGCTACACCTTC. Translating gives CASSVDYRGYGYTF.

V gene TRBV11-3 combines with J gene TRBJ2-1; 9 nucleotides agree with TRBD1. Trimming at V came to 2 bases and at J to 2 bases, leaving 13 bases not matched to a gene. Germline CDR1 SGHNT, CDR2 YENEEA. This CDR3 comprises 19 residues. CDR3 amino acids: CASSLKSPPGQGPYNEQFF. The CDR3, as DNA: TGTGCCAGCAGCTTAAAATCTCCACCGGGACAGGGTCCCTACAATGAGCAGTTCTTC.

The CDR3 region is CASSYLTGGLDEQYF. The CDR3, as DNA: TGTGCCAGCAGTTACCTTACAGGGGGCCTCGACGAGCAGTACTTC. This chain joins TRBV6-6 and TRBJ2-7, with 9 positions matching TRBD1. Per germline, CDR1 MNHNY and CDR2 SVGAGI (reference sequence). With V trimmed by 2 bases and J by 5 bases, 7 bases remained unmatched. This CDR3 is 15 amino acids long.

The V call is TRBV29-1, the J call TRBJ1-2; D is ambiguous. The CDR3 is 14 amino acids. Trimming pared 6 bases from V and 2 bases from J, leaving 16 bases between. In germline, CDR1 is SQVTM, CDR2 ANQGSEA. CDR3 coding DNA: TGCAGCGTCGTCCCGGGAGTATCCAACTATGGCTACACCTTC. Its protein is CSVVPGVSNYGYTF.

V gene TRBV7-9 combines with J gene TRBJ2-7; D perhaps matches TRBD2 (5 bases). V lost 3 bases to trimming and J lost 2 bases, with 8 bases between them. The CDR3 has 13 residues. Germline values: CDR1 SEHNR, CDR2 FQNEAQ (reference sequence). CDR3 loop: CASSLSGAYEQYF. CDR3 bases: TGTGCCAGCAGCTTGTCCGGGGCCTACGAGCAGTACTTC.

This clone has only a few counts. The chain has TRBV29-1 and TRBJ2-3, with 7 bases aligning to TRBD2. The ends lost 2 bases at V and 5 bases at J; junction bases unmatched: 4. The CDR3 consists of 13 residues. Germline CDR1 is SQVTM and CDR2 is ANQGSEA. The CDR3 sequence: CSVESGGRDTQYF. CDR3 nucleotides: TGCAGCGTTGAATCGGGGGGTCGAGATACGCAGTATTTT.

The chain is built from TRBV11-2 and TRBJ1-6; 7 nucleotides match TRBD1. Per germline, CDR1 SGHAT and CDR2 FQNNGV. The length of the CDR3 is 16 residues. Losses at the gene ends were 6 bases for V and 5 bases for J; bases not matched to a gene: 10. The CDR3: CASSLDRAGNNSPLHF. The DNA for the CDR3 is TGTGCCAGCAGTCTAGACAGGGCCGGTAATAATTCACCCCTCCACTTT.

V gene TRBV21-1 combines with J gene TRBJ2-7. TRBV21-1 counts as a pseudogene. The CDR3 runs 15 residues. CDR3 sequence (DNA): TGTGCCAGCAGCACCCCCCGGGACCGGAGCTACGAGCAGTACTTC. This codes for CASSTPRDRSYEQYF.

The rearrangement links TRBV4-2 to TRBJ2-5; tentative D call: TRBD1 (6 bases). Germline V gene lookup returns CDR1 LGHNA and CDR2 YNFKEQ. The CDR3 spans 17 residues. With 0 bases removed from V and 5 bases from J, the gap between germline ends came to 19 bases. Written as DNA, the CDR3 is TGTGCCAGCAGCCAAGATCAAGGCAGGGGTGTGAGCGAGACCCAGTACTTC. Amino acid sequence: CASSQDQGRGVSETQYF.

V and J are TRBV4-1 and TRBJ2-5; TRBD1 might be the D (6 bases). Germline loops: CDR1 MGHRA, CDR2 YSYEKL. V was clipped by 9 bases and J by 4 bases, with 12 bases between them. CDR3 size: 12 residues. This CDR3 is CARGAGAETQYF. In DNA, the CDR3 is TGCGCCAGGGGGGCAGGTGCAGAGACCCAGTACTTC.

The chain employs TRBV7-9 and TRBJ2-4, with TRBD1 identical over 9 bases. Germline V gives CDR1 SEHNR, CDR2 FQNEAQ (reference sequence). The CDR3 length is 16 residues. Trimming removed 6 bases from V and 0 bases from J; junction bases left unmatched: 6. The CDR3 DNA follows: TGTGCCAGCAGAGACGGGACAGGGACAGCCAAAAACATTCAGTACTTC. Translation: CASRDGTGTAKNIQYF.

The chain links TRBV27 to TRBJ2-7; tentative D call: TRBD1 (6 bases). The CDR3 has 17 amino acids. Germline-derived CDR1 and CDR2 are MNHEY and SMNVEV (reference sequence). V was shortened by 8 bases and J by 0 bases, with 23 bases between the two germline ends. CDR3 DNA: TGTGCCAGCTCCCGGATGGACGGCCGGGACATCTCCTACGAGCAGTACTTC. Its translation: CASSRMDGRDISYEQYF.

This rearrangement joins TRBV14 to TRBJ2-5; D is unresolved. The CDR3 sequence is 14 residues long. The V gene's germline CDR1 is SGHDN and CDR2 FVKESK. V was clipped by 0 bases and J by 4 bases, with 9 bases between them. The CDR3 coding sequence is TGTGCCAGCAGCCAAGATCTGGGGTTAGAGACCCAGTACTTC. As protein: CASSQDLGLETQYF.